This TCR beta chain stems from a study of preoperative IRX-2 immunotherapy in early breast cancer. Treatment denoted: preoperative locoregional IRX-2 cytokine immunotherapy. This phase Ib study tested locoregional IRX-2 cytokine immunotherapy given before surgery. Method: immunoSEQ multiplex PCR; TCRdb's copy keeps in-frame clones and lacks some. The sample has roughly 93,000 clones, roughly 88% seen once. The V end lost 0 bases, the J end lost 7 bases, and 14 bases lay between the germline ends. Germline V gene data show CDR1 as SGHRS and CDR2 as YFSETQ. The CDR3 consists of 15 residues. The sample here was tumor tissue, taken after IRX-2 immunotherapy. The V call is TRBV5-1, the J call TRBJ1-3; D gene uncertain. This TCR derives from a human donor with breast cancer. CDR3 coding DNA: TGCGCCAGCAGCTTGGTTGCAGGTCTCGGGAACACCATATATTTT. Amino acid sequence: CASSLVAGLGNTIYF.